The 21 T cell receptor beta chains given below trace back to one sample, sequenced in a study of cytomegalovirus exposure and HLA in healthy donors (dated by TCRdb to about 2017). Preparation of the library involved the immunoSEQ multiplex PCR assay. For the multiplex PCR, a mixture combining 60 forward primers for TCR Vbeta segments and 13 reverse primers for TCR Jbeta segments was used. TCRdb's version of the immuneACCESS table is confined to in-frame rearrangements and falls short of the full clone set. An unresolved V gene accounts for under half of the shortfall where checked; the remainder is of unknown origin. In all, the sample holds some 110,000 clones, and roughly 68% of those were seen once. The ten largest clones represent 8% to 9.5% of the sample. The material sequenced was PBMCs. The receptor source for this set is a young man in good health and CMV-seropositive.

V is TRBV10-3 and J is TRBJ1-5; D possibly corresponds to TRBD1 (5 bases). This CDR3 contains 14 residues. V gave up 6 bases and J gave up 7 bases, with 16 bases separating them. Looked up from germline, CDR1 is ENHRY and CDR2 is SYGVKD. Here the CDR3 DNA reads TGTGCCATCAGCTCCACAGGAAATGGACAGCCCCAGCATTTT. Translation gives CAISSTGNGQPQHF.

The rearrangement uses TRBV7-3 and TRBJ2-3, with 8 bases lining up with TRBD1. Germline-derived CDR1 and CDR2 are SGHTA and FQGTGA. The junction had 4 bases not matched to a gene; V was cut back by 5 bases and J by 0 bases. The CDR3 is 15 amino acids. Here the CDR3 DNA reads TGTGCCAGCAGCCCCACAGGGGGAAGCACAGATACGCAGTATTTT. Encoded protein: CASSPTGGSTDTQYF.

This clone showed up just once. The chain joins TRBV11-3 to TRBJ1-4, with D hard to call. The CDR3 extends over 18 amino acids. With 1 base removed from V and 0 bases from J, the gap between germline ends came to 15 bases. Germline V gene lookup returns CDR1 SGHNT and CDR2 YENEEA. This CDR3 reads CASSLGPDGSATNEKLFF. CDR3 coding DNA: TGTGCCAGCAGCTTAGGACCCGACGGGTCAGCAACTAATGAAAAACTGTTTTTT.

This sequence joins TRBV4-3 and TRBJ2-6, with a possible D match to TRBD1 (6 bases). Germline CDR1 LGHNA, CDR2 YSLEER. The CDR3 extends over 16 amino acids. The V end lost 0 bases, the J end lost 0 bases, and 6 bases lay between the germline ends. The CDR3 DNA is TGCGCCAGCAGCCAAGAAGGGGGCTCTGGGGCCAACGTCCTGACTTTC. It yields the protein CASSQEGGSGANVLTF.

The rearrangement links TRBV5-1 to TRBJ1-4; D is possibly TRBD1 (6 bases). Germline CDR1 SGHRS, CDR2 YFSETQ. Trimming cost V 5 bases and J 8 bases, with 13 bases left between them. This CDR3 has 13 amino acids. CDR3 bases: TGCGCCAGCAGACAAATAACAGGGGAAAAACTGTTTTTT. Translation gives CASRQITGEKLFF. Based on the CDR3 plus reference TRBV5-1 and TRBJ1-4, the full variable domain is KAGVTQTPRYLIKTRGQQVTLSCSPISGHRSVSWYQQTPGQGLQFLFEYFSETQRNKGNFPGRFSGRQFSNSRSEMNVSTLELGDSALYLCASRQITGEKLFFGSGTQLSVL.

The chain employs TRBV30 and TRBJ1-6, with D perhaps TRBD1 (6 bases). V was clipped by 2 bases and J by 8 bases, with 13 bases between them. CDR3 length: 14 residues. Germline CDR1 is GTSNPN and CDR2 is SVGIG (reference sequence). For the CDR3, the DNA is TGTGCCTGGAGTTCAGGGAGGGGGGATTCACCCCTCCACTTT. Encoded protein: CAWSSGRGDSPLHF.

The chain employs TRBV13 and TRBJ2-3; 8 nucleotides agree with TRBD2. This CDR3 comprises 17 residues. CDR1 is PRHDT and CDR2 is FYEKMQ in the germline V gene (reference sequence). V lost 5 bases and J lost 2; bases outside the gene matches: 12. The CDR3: CASSPSLWRGVTDTQYF. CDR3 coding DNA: TGTGCCAGCAGCCCGAGCTTATGGCGGGGGGTCACAGATACGCAGTATTTT. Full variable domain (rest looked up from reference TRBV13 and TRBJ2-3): AAGVIQSPRHLIKEKRETATLKCYPIPRHDTVYWYQQGPGQDPQFLISFYEKMQSDKGSIPDRFSAQQFSDYHSELNMSSLELGDSALYFCASSPSLWRGVTDTQYFGPGTRLTVL.

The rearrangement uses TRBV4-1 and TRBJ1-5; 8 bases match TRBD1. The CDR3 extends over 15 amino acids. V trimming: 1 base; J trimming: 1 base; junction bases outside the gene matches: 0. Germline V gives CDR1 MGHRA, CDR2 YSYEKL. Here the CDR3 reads CASSQGQGSNQPQHF. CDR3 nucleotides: TGCGCCAGCAGCCAAGGACAGGGGAGCAATCAGCCCCAGCATTTT.

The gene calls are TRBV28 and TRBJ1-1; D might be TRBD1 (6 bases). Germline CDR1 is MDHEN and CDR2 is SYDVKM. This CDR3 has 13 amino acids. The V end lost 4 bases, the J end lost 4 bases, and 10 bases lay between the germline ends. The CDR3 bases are TGTGCCAGCAGTTCCGGACAGAGCACTGAAGCTTTCTTT. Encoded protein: CASSSGQSTEAFF.

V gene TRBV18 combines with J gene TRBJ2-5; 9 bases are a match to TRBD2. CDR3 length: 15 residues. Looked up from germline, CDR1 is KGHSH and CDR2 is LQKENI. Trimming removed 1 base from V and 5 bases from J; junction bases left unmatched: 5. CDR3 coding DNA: TGTGCCAGCTCACCACTAGCGGGAGATGGTGAGACCCAGTACTTC. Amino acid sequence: CASSPLAGDGETQYF.

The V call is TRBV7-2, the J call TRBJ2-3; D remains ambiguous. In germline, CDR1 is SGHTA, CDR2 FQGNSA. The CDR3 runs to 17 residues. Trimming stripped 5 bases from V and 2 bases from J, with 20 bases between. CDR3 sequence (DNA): TGTGCCAGCAGCCTACAGCACTCGTTCACTTTCACAGATACGCAGTATTTT. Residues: CASSLQHSFTFTDTQYF.

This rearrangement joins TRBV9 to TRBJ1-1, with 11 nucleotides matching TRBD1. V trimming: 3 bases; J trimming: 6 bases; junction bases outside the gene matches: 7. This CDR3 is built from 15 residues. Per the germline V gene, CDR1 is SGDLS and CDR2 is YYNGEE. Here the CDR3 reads CASSAPGTGGPEAFF. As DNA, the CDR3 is TGTGCCAGCAGCGCCCCCGGGACAGGGGGACCTGAAGCTTTCTTT.

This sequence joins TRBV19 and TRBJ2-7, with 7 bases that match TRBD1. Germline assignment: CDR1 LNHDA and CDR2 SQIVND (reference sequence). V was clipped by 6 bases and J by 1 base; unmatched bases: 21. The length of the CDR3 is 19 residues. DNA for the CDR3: TGTGCCAGTAGCGCATATTTCTACCGGGACAGTACGCGGTCCTACGAGCAGTACGTC. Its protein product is CASSAYFYRDSTRSYEQYV.

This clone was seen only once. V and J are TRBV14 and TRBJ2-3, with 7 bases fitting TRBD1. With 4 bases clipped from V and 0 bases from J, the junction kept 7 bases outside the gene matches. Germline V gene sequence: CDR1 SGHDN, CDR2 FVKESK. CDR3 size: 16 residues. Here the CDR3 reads CASSLKRDRSTDTQYF. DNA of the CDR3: TGTGCCAGCAGCCTAAAACGGGACAGAAGCACAGATACGCAGTATTTT. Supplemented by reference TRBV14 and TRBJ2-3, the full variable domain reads EAGVTQFPSHSVIEKGQTVTLRCDPISGHDNLYWYRRVMGKEIKFLLHFVKESKQDESGMPNNRFLAERTGGTYSTLKVQPAELEDSGVYFCASSLKRDRSTDTQYFGPGTRLTVL.

DNA for the CDR3: TGTGCCACCAGCACGGGTAGCAATCAGCCCCAGCATTTT. Amino acids: CATSTGSNQPQHF. The rearrangement links TRBV15 to TRBJ1-5; D gene ambiguous. V lost 4 bases and J lost 0, with 4 bases in between. Germline V gene lookup returns CDR1 LNHNV and CDR2 YYDKDF (reference sequence). CDR3 length: 13 residues. The full variable domain, its missing parts supplied by reference TRBV15 and TRBJ1-5, is DAMVIQNPRYQVTQFGKPVTLSCSQTLNHNVMYWYQQKSSQAPKLLFHYYDKDFNNEADTPDNFQSRRPNTSFCFLDIRSPGLGDTAMYLCATSTGSNQPQHFGDGTRLSIL.

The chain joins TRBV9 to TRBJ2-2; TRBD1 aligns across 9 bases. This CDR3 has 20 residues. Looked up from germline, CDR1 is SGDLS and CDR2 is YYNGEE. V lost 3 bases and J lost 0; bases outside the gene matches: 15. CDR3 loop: CASSGPGQGERAPNTGELFF. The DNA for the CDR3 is TGTGCCAGCAGCGGACCGGGACAGGGTGAGCGGGCTCCGAACACCGGGGAGCTGTTTTTT.

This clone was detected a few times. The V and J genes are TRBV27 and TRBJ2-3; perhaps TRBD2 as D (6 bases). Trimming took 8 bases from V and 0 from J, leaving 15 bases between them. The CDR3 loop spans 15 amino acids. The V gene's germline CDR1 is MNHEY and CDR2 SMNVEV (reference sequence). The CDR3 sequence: CASSWVAASTDTQYF. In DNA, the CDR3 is TGTGCCAGCTCCTGGGTAGCGGCTAGCACAGATACGCAGTATTTT.

CDR3 sequence (DNA): TGCGCCAGCAGCTCGGACGCGGGAATGGAAGAGACCCAGTACTTC. This gives the protein CASSSDAGMEETQYF. The chain carries TRBV5-1 and TRBJ2-5, with D possibly TRBD2 on 6 matching bases. This CDR3 region has 15 residues. Trimming removed 3 bases from V and 3 bases from J, with 15 bases in between. Germline loops: CDR1 SGHRS, CDR2 YFSETQ.

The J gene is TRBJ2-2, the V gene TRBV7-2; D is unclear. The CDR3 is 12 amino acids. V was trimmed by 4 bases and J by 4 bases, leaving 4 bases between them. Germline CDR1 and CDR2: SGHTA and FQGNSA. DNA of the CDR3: TGTGCCAGCAGCTACATCACCGGGGAGCTGTTTTTT. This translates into CASSYITGELFF.

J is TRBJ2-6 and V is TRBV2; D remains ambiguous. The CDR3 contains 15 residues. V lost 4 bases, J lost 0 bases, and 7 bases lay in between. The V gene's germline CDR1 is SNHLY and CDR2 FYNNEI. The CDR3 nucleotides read TGTGCCAGCAGTGCAGACAACTCTGGGGCCAACGTCCTGACTTTC. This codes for CASSADNSGANVLTF.

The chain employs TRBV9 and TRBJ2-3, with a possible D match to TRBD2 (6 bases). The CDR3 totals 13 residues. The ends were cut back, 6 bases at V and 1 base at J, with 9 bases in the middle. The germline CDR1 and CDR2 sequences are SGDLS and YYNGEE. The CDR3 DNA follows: TGTGCCAGCAAAGGGACTGGCACAGATACGCAGTATTTT. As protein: CASKGTGTDTQYF. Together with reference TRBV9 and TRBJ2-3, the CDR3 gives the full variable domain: DSGVTQTPKHLITATGQRVTLRCSPRSGDLSVYWYQQSLDQGLQFLIQYYNGEERAKGNILERFSAQQFPDLHSELNLSSLELGDSALYFCASKGTGTDTQYFGPGTRLTVL.